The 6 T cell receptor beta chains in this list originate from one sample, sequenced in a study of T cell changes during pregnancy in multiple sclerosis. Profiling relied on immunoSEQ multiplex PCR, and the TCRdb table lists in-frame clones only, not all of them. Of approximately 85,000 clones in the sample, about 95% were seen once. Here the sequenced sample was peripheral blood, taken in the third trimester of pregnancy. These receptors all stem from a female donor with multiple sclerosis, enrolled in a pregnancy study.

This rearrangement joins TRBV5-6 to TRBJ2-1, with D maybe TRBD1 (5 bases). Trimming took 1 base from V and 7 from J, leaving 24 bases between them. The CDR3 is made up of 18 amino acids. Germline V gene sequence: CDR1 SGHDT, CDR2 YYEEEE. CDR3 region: CASSLTGFSQGEWNEQFF. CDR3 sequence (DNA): TGTGCCAGCAGCTTGACCGGATTTTCCCAGGGCGAGTGGAATGAGCAGTTCTTC.

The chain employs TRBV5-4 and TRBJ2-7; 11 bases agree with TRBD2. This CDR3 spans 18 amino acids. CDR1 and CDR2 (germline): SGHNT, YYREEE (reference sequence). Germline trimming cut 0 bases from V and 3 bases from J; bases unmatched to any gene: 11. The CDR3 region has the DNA TGTGCCAGCAGCTTGGTAGCCCAGGCTAGCGGGGGGAACTACGAGCAGTACTTC. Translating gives CASSLVAQASGGNYEQYF.

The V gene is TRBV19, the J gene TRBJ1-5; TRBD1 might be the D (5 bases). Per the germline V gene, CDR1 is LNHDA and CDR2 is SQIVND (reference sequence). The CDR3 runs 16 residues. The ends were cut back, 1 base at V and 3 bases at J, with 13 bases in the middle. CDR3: CASSIVSGFTNQPQHF. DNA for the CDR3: TGTGCCAGTAGTATAGTATCAGGGTTCACCAATCAGCCCCAGCATTTT.

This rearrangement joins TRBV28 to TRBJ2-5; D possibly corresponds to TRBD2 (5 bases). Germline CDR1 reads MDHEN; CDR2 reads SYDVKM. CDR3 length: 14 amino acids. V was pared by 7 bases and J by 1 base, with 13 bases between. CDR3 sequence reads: CASNYGMGQETQYF. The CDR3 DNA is TGTGCCAGCAACTACGGGATGGGCCAAGAGACCCAGTACTTC.

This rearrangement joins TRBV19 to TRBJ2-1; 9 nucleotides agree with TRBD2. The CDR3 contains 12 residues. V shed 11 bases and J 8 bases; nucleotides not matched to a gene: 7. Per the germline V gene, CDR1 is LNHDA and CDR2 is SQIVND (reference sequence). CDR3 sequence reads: CAARGGSDEQFF. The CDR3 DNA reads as TGTGCCGCGCGGGGGGGCAGCGATGAGCAGTTCTTC.

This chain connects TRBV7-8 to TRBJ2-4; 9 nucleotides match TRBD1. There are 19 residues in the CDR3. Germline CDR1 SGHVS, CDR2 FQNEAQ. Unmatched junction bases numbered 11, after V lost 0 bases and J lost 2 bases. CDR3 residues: CASSLARTGAGVTKNIQYF. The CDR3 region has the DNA TGTGCCAGCAGCTTAGCCCGGACAGGGGCGGGGGTAACCAAAAACATTCAGTACTTC.